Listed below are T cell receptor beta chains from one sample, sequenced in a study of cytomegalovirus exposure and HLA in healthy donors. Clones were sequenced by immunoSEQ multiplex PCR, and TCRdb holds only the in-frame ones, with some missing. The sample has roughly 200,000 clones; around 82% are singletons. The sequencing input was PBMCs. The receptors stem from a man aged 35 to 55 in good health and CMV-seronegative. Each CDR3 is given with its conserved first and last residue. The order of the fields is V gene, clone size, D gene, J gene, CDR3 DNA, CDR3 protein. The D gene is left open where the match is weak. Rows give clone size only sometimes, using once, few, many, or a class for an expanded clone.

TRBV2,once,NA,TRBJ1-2,TGTGCCAGCTATTGGGGCATAAACTATGGCTACACCTTC,CASYWGINYGYTF
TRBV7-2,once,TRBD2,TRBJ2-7,TGTGCCAGCAGCTTAGTAGTCCTAGCGGGAGGTTACGAGCAGTACTTC,CASSLVVLAGGYEQYF
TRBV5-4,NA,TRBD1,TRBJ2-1,TGTGCCAGCAGTCTTAGACAGGGGGCATCCTACAATGAGCAGTTCTTC,CASSLRQGASYNEQFF
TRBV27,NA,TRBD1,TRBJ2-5,TGTGCCAGCAGTTCCCCCGGGCAGGGGGCAGAAGAGACCCAGTACTTC,CASSSPGQGAEETQYF
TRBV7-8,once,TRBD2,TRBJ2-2,TGTGCCAGCAGCTTAGCACTAGCGGGATTCACCGGGGAGCTGTTTTTT,CASSLALAGFTGELFF
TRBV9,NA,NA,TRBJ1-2,TGTGCCAGCAGCGCCGGGACAAACTATGGCTACACCTTC,CASSAGTNYGYTF
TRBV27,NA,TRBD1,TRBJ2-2,TGTGCCAGCACCGGAGGGACAGGGGATTCGGGAGCCGGGGAGCTGTTTTTT,CASTGGTGDSGAGELFF
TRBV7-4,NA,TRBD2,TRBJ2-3,TGTGCCAGCAGCTTAGTGTATGGTAGCGGGGGCCCCGCCGGGAGGGAGGATACGCAGTATTTT,CASSLVYGSGGPAGREDTQYF
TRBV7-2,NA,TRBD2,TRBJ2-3,TGTGCCAGCACCCCGGCACTAGCGAGGACAGATACGCAGTATTTT,CASTPALARTDTQYF
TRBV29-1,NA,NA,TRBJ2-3,TGCAGCGTTGGGGGGACTAGCACAGATACGCAGTATTTT,CSVGGTSTDTQYF
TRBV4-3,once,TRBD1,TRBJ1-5,TGCGCCAGCAGCCCAGACAGGGATTTCAATCAGCCCCAGCATTTT,CASSPDRDFNQPQHF
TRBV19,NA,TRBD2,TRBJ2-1,TGTGCCAGTAGTGCCGGGACTAGCGGGAGGAATGAGCAGTTCTTC,CASSAGTSGRNEQFF
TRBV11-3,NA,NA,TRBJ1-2,TGTGCCCCCGAACGTACAGGGTTAAACTATGGCTACACCTTC,CAPERTGLNYGYTF
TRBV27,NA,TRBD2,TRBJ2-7,TGTGCCAGCAGTGGCGGGGGGCCGAGCTCCTACGAGCAGTACTTC,CASSGGGPSSYEQYF
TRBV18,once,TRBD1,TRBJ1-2,TGTGCCAGCTCCTCCACAGGGGGAAGCTATGGCTACACCTTC,CASSSTGGSYGYTF
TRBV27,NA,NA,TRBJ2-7,TGTGCCAGCAGCCTAAAGGGCGGGGGCAACTCCTACGAGCAGTACTTC,CASSLKGGGNSYEQYF
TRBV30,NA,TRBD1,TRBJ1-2,TGTGCCTGGAGTGAAGGACAGGGCTATGGCTACACCTTC,CAWSEGQGYGYTF
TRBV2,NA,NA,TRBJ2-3,TGTGCCACCGGTAGGGGTAGGACAGATACGCAGTATTTT,CATGRGRTDTQYF
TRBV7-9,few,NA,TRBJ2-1,TGTGCCAGCAGCCCCATGGAGGGAGTGGGATACAATGAGCAGTTCTTC,CASSPMEGVGYNEQFF
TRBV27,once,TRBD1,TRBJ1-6,TGTGCCAGCAGTATCCTTACCGGGACAGGGGGCTCTCCGAATTCACCCCTCCACTTT,CASSILTGTGGSPNSPLHF
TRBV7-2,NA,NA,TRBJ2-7,TGTGCCAGCAGCTTAACTGGGCTCGACGAGCAGTACTTC,CASSLTGLDEQYF
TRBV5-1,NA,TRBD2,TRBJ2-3,TGCGCCAGCACGCGTGAGGGCGGGAGAGGCACAGATACGCAGTATTTT,CASTREGGRGTDTQYF
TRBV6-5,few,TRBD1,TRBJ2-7,TGTGCCAGCAGTACGACCGGGACAGGGGGCGGCGAGCAGTACTTC,CASSTTGTGGGEQYF
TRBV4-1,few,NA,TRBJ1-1,TGCGCCAGCAGCCAAGATCGGGCTGAAGCTTTCTTT,CASSQDRAEAFF